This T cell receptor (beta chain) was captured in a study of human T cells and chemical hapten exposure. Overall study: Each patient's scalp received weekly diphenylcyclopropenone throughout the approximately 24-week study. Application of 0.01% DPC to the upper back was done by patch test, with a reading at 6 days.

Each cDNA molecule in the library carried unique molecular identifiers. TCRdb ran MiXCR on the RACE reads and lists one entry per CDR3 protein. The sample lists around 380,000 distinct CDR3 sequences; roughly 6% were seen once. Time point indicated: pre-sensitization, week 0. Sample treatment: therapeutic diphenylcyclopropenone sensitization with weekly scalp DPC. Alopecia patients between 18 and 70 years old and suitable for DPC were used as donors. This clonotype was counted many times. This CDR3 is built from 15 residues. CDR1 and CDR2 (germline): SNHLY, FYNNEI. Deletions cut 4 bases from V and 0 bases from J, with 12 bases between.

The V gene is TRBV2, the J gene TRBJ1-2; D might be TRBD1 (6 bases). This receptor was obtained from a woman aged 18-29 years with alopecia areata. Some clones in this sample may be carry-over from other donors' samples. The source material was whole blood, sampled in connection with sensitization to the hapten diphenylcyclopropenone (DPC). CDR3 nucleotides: TGTGCCAGCAGTGCGACAGGCCACACTAACTATGGCTACACCTTC. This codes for CASSATGHTNYGYTF. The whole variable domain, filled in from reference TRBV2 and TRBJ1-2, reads EPEVTQTPSHQVTQMGQEVILRCVPISNHLYFYWYRQILGQKVEFLVSFYNNEISEKSEIFDDQFSVERPDGSNFTLKIRSTKLEDSAMYFCASSATGHTNYGYTFGSGTRLTVV.